A single sample gave rise to the 23 T cell receptor beta chains below, sequenced in a study of blood T cell repertoires in COVID-19. The assay was immunoSEQ multiplex PCR, and TCRdb's table has in-frame clones only and misses some. The sample records 100,000 to 150,000 clones, 65% to 85% being singletons. Material: PBMCs or T cells enriched from blood (not recorded which). These receptors were taken from a young woman who had recovered from COVID-19.

This clone was observed a few times. V is TRBV19 and J is TRBJ1-2; D perhaps matches TRBD1 (5 bases). CDR1 and CDR2 (germline): LNHDA, SQIVND (reference sequence). Deletions cut 4 bases from V and 9 bases from J, with 12 bases between. The CDR3 is 12 amino acids. In DNA, the CDR3 is TGTGCCAGTAGTAGCGGACATGGGAGCTACACCTTC. Its translation is CASSSGHGSYTF.

J is TRBJ2-1 and V is TRBV7-3; 10 bases map to TRBD2. The CDR3 loop spans 16 amino acids. From germline, CDR1 is SGHTA and CDR2 FQGTGA. Losses at the gene ends were 1 base for V and 8 bases for J; bases not matched to a gene: 8. DNA for the CDR3: TGTGCCAGCAGCTTAAGCAGCGGGAGGGGCGGGGATGAGCAGTTCTTC. Amino acids: CASSLSSGRGGDEQFF.

This clone showed up just a few times. The chain has TRBV6-5 and TRBJ2-6, with D perhaps matching TRBD1 (7 bases). This CDR3 is 15 amino acids long. The V and J ends lost 5 bases and 4 bases respectively, with 12 bases between them. The germline V gene has CDR1 MNHEY and CDR2 SVGAGI. CDR3 sequence reads: CASSPGGSGANVLTF. CDR3 coding DNA: TGTGCCAGCAGTCCAGGGGGGTCAGGGGCCAACGTCCTGACTTTC.

The chain links TRBV28 to TRBJ1-1; no firm D call. There are 15 residues in the CDR3. In germline, CDR1 is MDHEN, CDR2 SYDVKM. Trimming removed 3 bases from V and 5 bases from J, with 16 bases in between. DNA for the CDR3: TGTGCCAGCAGTTTCGGGAGGGTAAGAGGTACTGAAGCTTTCTTT. Its translation: CASSFGRVRGTEAFF.

CDR3 region: CASSLGGGTSNQPQHF. Here the CDR3 DNA reads TGTGCCAGCAGCCTAGGGGGGGGAACGAGCAATCAGCCCCAGCATTTT. The chain carries TRBV5-4 and TRBJ1-5; possibly TRBD1 for D (6 bases). CDR3 length equals 16 residues. Germline CDR1 is SGHNT and CDR2 is YYREEE (reference sequence). V lost 4 bases to trimming and J lost 1 base, with 15 bases between them.

V and J are TRBV7-9 and TRBJ2-7; TRBD1 matches 8 bases. V gave up 5 bases and J gave up 6 bases; unmatched junction bases: 3. In germline, CDR1 is SEHNR, CDR2 FQNEAQ (reference sequence). This CDR3 spans 12 amino acids. This chain's CDR3 is CASSRTGSEQYF. DNA of the CDR3: TGTGCCAGCAGCAGGACAGGGAGCGAGCAGTACTTC.

The chain joins TRBV7-3 to TRBJ1-2; 8 bases are a match to TRBD1. CDR3 length: 15 amino acids. In germline, CDR1 is SGHTA, CDR2 FQGTGA. V shed 5 bases, J shed 2 bases, and the junction held 7 bases outside the gene matches. CDR3 in DNA: TGTGCCAGCAGCGAGCAGGGGGCTTCAAACTATGGCTACACCTTC. Translating gives CASSEQGASNYGYTF.

This chain uses TRBV11-2 with TRBJ2-2; 7 bases line up with TRBD2. The J segment lost 1 base and the V segment lost 1 base, leaving 0 bases of the junction unmatched. CDR3 length: 15 amino acids. CDR1 and CDR2 from the germline V gene are SGHAT and FQNNGV. The CDR3: CASSLVAGNTGELFF. The CDR3 region has the DNA TGTGCCAGCAGCTTAGTAGCGGGGAACACCGGGGAGCTGTTTTTT.

The gene calls are TRBV7-9 and TRBJ1-1; 7 bases map to TRBD1. Germline-derived CDR1 and CDR2 are SEHNR and FQNEAQ (reference sequence). The CDR3 runs 12 residues. V lost 5 bases to trimming and J lost 11 bases; unmatched junction nucleotides: 8. For the CDR3, the DNA is TGTGCCAGCAGCCAGGGACAGCAGGCGGCTTTCTTT. Its translation is CASSQGQQAAFF.

The V and J genes are TRBV4-1 and TRBJ2-1, with D perhaps TRBD1 (6 bases). This CDR3 is built from 17 residues. V was pared by 4 bases and J by 7 bases, with 23 bases between. Germline V gene sequence: CDR1 MGHRA, CDR2 YSYEKL. Written as DNA, the CDR3 is TGCGCCAGCAGCCTAACCCAGGCGTCCAGGGGTATGAATGAGCAGTTCTTC. Residues: CASSLTQASRGMNEQFF.

The chain links TRBV7-2 to TRBJ1-3, with D maybe TRBD1 (6 bases). The germline gives CDR1 SGHTA, CDR2 FQGNSA. V dropped 5 bases and J dropped 1 base, with 12 bases sitting between them. This CDR3 is 15 amino acids long. The CDR3 loop reads CASSPQTGSGNTIYF. CDR3 coding DNA: TGTGCCAGCAGCCCGCAAACAGGGTCTGGAAACACCATATATTTT.

This clone has a single count. The rearrangement joins TRBV7-8 to TRBJ1-5, with 7 bases that match TRBD1. Unmatched junction bases numbered 13, after V lost 2 bases and J lost 0 bases. The CDR3 loop spans 19 amino acids. Germline V gives CDR1 SGHVS, CDR2 FQNEAQ. The CDR3 reads CASSLRRQGSPYSNQPQHF. Written as DNA, the CDR3 is TGTGCCAGCAGCTTAAGGCGACAGGGAAGCCCATATAGCAATCAGCCCCAGCATTTT.

This rearrangement joins TRBV4-2 to TRBJ2-1; D unclear. Per germline, CDR1 LGHNA and CDR2 YNFKEQ. The CDR3 has 16 residues. V gave up 4 bases and J gave up 0 bases, with 13 bases separating them. The CDR3 is CASSREAAPSYNEQFF. In DNA, the CDR3 is TGTGCCAGCAGCCGAGAAGCCGCCCCCTCCTACAATGAGCAGTTCTTC.

This clone was observed a single time. V gene TRBV28 combines with J gene TRBJ1-4, with D perhaps TRBD1 (6 bases). The CDR3 sequence is 18 residues long. Germline V gene sequence: CDR1 MDHEN, CDR2 SYDVKM. V lost 6 bases, J lost 0 bases, and 20 bases lay in between. The CDR3 coding sequence is TGTGCCAGCAGAGATTTCATCAGGGGCTCAGCAACTAATGAAAAACTGTTTTTT. It yields the protein CASRDFIRGSATNEKLFF.

The rearrangement uses TRBV19 and TRBJ1-3, with D unresolved. Per germline, CDR1 LNHDA and CDR2 SQIVND (reference sequence). V shed 3 bases and J shed 1 base, with 7 bases lying between them. There are 14 residues in the CDR3. CDR3 sequence: CASSIGWSGNTIYF. The CDR3 DNA reads TGTGCCAGTAGTATCGGTTGGTCTGGAAACACCATATATTTT.

This sequence joins TRBV30 and TRBJ2-5; no clear D. The CDR3 spans 12 residues. V shed 5 bases and J shed 2 bases, with 9 bases lying between them. Germline CDR1 GTSNPN, CDR2 SVGIG (reference sequence). The CDR3 coding sequence is TGTGCCTGGGGGCACGCGCAAGAGACCCAGTACTTC. Protein sequence: CAWGHAQETQYF.

The CDR3 DNA follows: TGTGCCAGCAGCTTACCCCGGTCAGGTGAGCAGTTCTTC. Its protein product is CASSLPRSGEQFF. The V gene is TRBV11-3, the J gene TRBJ2-1; D call uncertain. Germline V CDR1 and CDR2: SGHNT, YENEEA. The CDR3 covers 13 residues. V gave up 2 bases and J gave up 9 bases, with 11 bases separating them.

This clone appeared a few times. The chain recombines TRBV4-1 with TRBJ2-3, with 9 bases identical to TRBD2. V was clipped by 6 bases and J by 0 bases; unmatched bases: 7. The germline CDR1 and CDR2 sequences are MGHRA and YSYEKL. CDR3 length: 16 amino acids. CDR3 sequence (DNA): TGCGCCAGCAGGCACCATAGCGGGGGTAGCACAGATACGCAGTATTTT. Its translation is CASRHHSGGSTDTQYF.

This clone appeared a single time. This rearrangement joins TRBV30 to TRBJ1-1; D not certain. The V gene lost 1 base and the J gene lost 7 bases, with 10 bases spanning the gap. CDR3 length: 12 amino acids. Germline V gives CDR1 GTSNPN, CDR2 SVGIG (reference sequence). The CDR3: CAWSGGGIEAFF. DNA of the CDR3: TGTGCCTGGAGTGGAGGAGGAATTGAAGCTTTCTTT.

The V and J genes are TRBV7-3 and TRBJ1-3; no definite D call. Trimming removed 1 base at V and 3 bases at J, with 10 bases between. This CDR3 is 15 amino acids long. CDR1 SGHTA and CDR2 FQGTGA come from the germline V gene. Here the CDR3 reads CASSLSHSFGNTIYF. The CDR3 DNA sequence: TGTGCCAGCAGCTTAAGTCACAGTTTTGGAAACACCATATATTTT.

V usage is TRBV30 and J usage is TRBJ2-3, with 7 bases aligning to TRBD2. Germline V gives CDR1 GTSNPN, CDR2 SVGIG (reference sequence). The length of the CDR3 is 16 residues. J was trimmed by 1 base and V by 1 base; bases with no gene match: 8. CDR3 nucleotides: TGTGCCTGGAGTGGACTAGCAGGCACCCGCACAGATACGCAGTATTTT. Its protein is CAWSGLAGTRTDTQYF. Looking up the rest from reference TRBV30 and TRBJ2-3 gives the full variable domain: SQTIHQWPATLVQPVGSPLSLECTVEGTSNPNLYWYRQAAGRGLQLLFYSVGIGQISSEVPQNLSASRPQDRQFILSSKKLLLSDSGFYLCAWSGLAGTRTDTQYFGPGTRLTVL.

The rearrangement joins TRBV2 to TRBJ2-2; D might be TRBD1 (6 bases). V lost 5 bases and J 7 bases, leaving 17 bases between the germline ends. Germline V CDR1 and CDR2: SNHLY, FYNNEI. The CDR3 extends over 15 amino acids. CDR3 in amino acids: CASSRAQGGYGELFF. The DNA of the CDR3 is TGTGCCAGCAGTAGGGCACAGGGTGGATACGGGGAGCTGTTTTTT.

This CDR3 reads CASSETGIEAFF. Here the CDR3 DNA reads TGTGCCAGCAGTGAAACGGGGATTGAAGCTTTCTTT. The chain has TRBV2 and TRBJ1-1; no clear D gene. From germline, CDR1 is SNHLY and CDR2 FYNNEI. Trimming shortened V by 2 bases and J by 7 bases, and 8 bases separated the two germline ends. The CDR3 totals 12 residues.